Listed here is a single T cell receptor (beta chain). Antigen unknown. The junction departs from germline at one end; a sequencing error may be responsible. The sample is drawn from a study of cytomegalovirus exposure and HLA in healthy donors. About the study: As an earlier analysis found, 150 million to 200 million T cells yielded about 120 million unique TCR beta sequences. Study-level points and caveats: It is likely that the observed cluster of highly shared sequence variants was a sequencing artifact. Cytomegalovirus-associated TCR beta chains were listed, numbering around 150.

PCR primers comprised 60 Vbeta and 13 Jbeta primers. TCRdb's copy holds only in-frame clones and misses some; the assay was immunoSEQ multiplex PCR. Of approximately 170,000 clones listed, roughly 84% were seen once; the top ten hold approximately 2.5%. Sequencing was carried out using PBMCs. This TCR came from a man aged 25-45 years in good health and CMV-seropositive.

The CDR3 DNA is TGTTCCAGCAGCTTAGGGGGGACTCAAGAGACCCAGTACTTC. It translates to CSSSLGGTQETQYF. The rearrangement joins TRBV7-9 to TRBJ2-5, with D perhaps assigned TRBD1 or TRBD2 (6 bases each). Germline CDR1 SEHNR, CDR2 FQNEAQ (reference sequence). This CDR3 region has 14 residues. The variable domain in full, with the rest retrieved from reference TRBV7-9 and TRBJ2-5, is DTGVSQNPRHKITKRGQNVTFRCDPISEHNRLYWYRQTLGQGPEFLTYFQNEAQLEKSRLLSDRFSAERPKGSFSTLEIQRTEQGDSAMYLCSSSLGGTQETQYFGPGTRLLVL.